Listed below are T cell receptor beta chains from one sample, sequenced in a study of T cell responses to AZD1222 COVID-19 vaccine. Clones were sequenced by immunoSEQ multiplex PCR, and TCRdb holds only the in-frame ones, with some missing. The sample lists over 120,000 clones; about nine tenths were seen once. Sequencing was performed on peripheral blood, taken 28 days after the second AZD1222 dose. The receptors shown here come from an adult who received the AZD1222 COVID-19 vaccine. Each CDR3 is given with its conserved first and last residue. The D gene is left open where the match is weak. Only some rows state a clone size, as once, few, many or a class for expanded clones.

v_call: TRBV19
d_call: TRBD1
j_call: TRBJ1-6
clone_size: .
cdr3_nt: TGTGCCACCTCCCGGGGGACAGGGGTGTCACCCCTCCACTTT
cdr3_aa: CATSRGTGVSPLHF

v_call: TRBV9
d_call: TRBD1
j_call: TRBJ1-6
clone_size: .
cdr3_nt: TGTGCCAGCAGCGTAGGACAGGGAGATTCACCCCTCCACTTT
cdr3_aa: CASSVGQGDSPLHF

v_call: TRBV11-2
d_call: TRBD2
j_call: TRBJ2-5
clone_size: .
cdr3_nt: TGTGCCAGCAGCTTAGACAGCTGGCGGGAGGGGACAAAGACCCAGTACTTC
cdr3_aa: CASSLDSWREGTKTQYF

v_call: TRBV11-3
d_call: .
j_call: TRBJ2-2
clone_size: few
cdr3_nt: TGTGCCAGCAGCTCCTTATTTAGCGGTTTGAACACCGGGGAGCTGTTTTTT
cdr3_aa: CASSSLFSGLNTGELFF

v_call: TRBV6-5
d_call: TRBD1
j_call: TRBJ1-2
clone_size: once
cdr3_nt: TGTGCCAGCAGTTCCAAACAGGGGCGAGGCTACACCTTC
cdr3_aa: CASSSKQGRGYTF

v_call: TRBV5-4
d_call: .
j_call: TRBJ2-1
clone_size: once
cdr3_nt: TGTGCCAGCAGCGGGGGGACTCAGAACAATGAGCAGTTCTTC
cdr3_aa: CASSGGTQNNEQFF

v_call: TRBV7-2
d_call: .
j_call: TRBJ1-6
clone_size: .
cdr3_nt: TGTGCCAGCAGCTTTGGACGCGAGTCACCCCTCCACTTT
cdr3_aa: CASSFGRESPLHF

v_call: TRBV2
d_call: TRBD1
j_call: TRBJ1-2
clone_size: .
cdr3_nt: TGTGCCACCCCTGACAGGGTGGGTGGCTACACCTTC
cdr3_aa: CATPDRVGGYTF

v_call: TRBV2
d_call: .
j_call: TRBJ2-1
clone_size: .
cdr3_nt: TGTGCCGGGTCACGACAGGAGGCCAGCTCCTACAATGAGCAGTTCTTC
cdr3_aa: CAGSRQEASSYNEQFF

v_call: TRBV4-1
d_call: .
j_call: TRBJ1-5
clone_size: .
cdr3_nt: TGCGCCAGCAGCCAAGATTCCCTCGCAGGGCATCAGCCCCAGCATTTT
cdr3_aa: CASSQDSLAGHQPQHF

v_call: TRBV5-6
d_call: .
j_call: TRBJ2-5
clone_size: .
cdr3_nt: TGTGCCAGCAGCTCACTAGTATCCCCCTTCCAAGAGACCCAGTACTTC
cdr3_aa: CASSSLVSPFQETQYF

v_call: TRBV27
d_call: .
j_call: TRBJ1-2
clone_size: .
cdr3_nt: TGTGCCAGCAGTTCCCACCCCCCAAGCACGAGGGGAGGCTACACCTTC
cdr3_aa: CASSSHPPSTRGGYTF

v_call: TRBV25-1
d_call: .
j_call: TRBJ1-6
clone_size: .
cdr3_nt: TGTGCCAGCAACGACGTCTCAACTAATTCACCCCTCCACTTT
cdr3_aa: CASNDVSTNSPLHF

v_call: TRBV7-9
d_call: .
j_call: TRBJ1-5
clone_size: .
cdr3_nt: TGTGCCAGCACCCCCTTGGGAAGCAATCAGCCCCAGCATTTT
cdr3_aa: CASTPLGSNQPQHF

v_call: TRBV7-2
d_call: .
j_call: TRBJ1-3
clone_size: once
cdr3_nt: TGTGCCAGCAGCTTAGAAGGGACCGCCTCTGGAAACACCATATATTTT
cdr3_aa: CASSLEGTASGNTIYF

v_call: TRBV5-1
d_call: .
j_call: TRBJ1-4
clone_size: .
cdr3_nt: TGCGCCAGCAGCTACGGGCCACCATTAACTAATGAAAAACTGTTTTTT
cdr3_aa: CASSYGPPLTNEKLFF

v_call: TRBV5-5
d_call: .
j_call: TRBJ1-2
clone_size: .
cdr3_nt: TGTGCCAGCAGCTTGTCTCCTACTACCTATGGCTACACCTTC
cdr3_aa: CASSLSPTTYGYTF

v_call: TRBV7-9
d_call: .
j_call: TRBJ2-1
clone_size: .
cdr3_nt: TGTGCCAGCAGGCGTTCGATGGAGGGATTCTTC
cdr3_aa: CASRRSMEGFF

v_call: TRBV11-3
d_call: .
j_call: TRBJ2-3
clone_size: .
cdr3_nt: TGTGCCAGCAGCCCCCGGCACGGGGATACGCAGTATTTT
cdr3_aa: CASSPRHGDTQYF

v_call: TRBV2
d_call: .
j_call: TRBJ1-2
clone_size: .
cdr3_nt: TGTGCCAGCAGTGAATCATACTATGGCTACACCTTC
cdr3_aa: CASSESYYGYTF

v_call: TRBV15
d_call: .
j_call: TRBJ2-1
clone_size: .
cdr3_nt: TGTGCCACCAGCAGAGGGGGGAGGGGGTTGGCTATCAATGAGCAGTTCTTC
cdr3_aa: CATSRGGRGLAINEQFF

v_call: TRBV2
d_call: .
j_call: TRBJ2-1
clone_size: .
cdr3_nt: TGTGCTAGCAGTCGGGACTCCCTAGGGAATGAGCAGTTCTTC
cdr3_aa: CASSRDSLGNEQFF

v_call: TRBV4-1
d_call: .
j_call: TRBJ2-7
clone_size: .
cdr3_nt: TGCGCCAGCAGCCAAGGATCGGCCCCCTACGAGCAGTACTTC
cdr3_aa: CASSQGSAPYEQYF

v_call: TRBV15
d_call: .
j_call: TRBJ2-1
clone_size: .
cdr3_nt: TGTGCCACCAGCAGAGATGAAGAGGAGCAGTTCTTC
cdr3_aa: CATSRDEEEQFF

v_call: TRBV7-9
d_call: .
j_call: TRBJ1-2
clone_size: .
cdr3_nt: TGTGCCAGCAGCCCCTCCCAGGAAAAAGGCTACACCTTC
cdr3_aa: CASSPSQEKGYTF

v_call: TRBV2
d_call: .
j_call: TRBJ2-1
clone_size: .
cdr3_nt: TGTGCCAGCAGTGTTCCGGGACCAAACAATGAGCAGTTCTTC
cdr3_aa: CASSVPGPNNEQFF

v_call: TRBV7-9
d_call: .
j_call: TRBJ1-1
clone_size: .
cdr3_nt: TGTGCCAGCAGCTGGGGAGGGGTGGGGACTGAAGCTTTCTTT
cdr3_aa: CASSWGGVGTEAFF

v_call: TRBV11-2
d_call: .
j_call: TRBJ2-1
clone_size: .
cdr3_nt: TGTGCCAGCAGCTTAGGACCCGGCGGCTACCCCTACAATGAGCAGTTCTTC
cdr3_aa: CASSLGPGGYPYNEQFF

v_call: TRBV2
d_call: .
j_call: TRBJ2-1
clone_size: .
cdr3_nt: TGTGCCACCAACCCCAGTATCAATGAGCAGTTCTTC
cdr3_aa: CATNPSINEQFF

v_call: TRBV28
d_call: .
j_call: TRBJ1-1
clone_size: .
cdr3_nt: TGTGCCAGCAGTTCTCCCCCGAACACTGAAGCTTTCTTT
cdr3_aa: CASSSPPNTEAFF

v_call: TRBV15
d_call: .
j_call: TRBJ2-1
clone_size: .
cdr3_nt: TGTGCCACCAGCAGAGATTTTACATCGCCTGAGCAGTTCTTC
cdr3_aa: CATSRDFTSPEQFF

v_call: TRBV11-1
d_call: .
j_call: TRBJ2-1
clone_size: few
cdr3_nt: TGTGCCAGCAGCCTAGAAAGATACAATGAGCAGTTCTTC
cdr3_aa: CASSLERYNEQFF

v_call: TRBV7-2
d_call: .
j_call: TRBJ1-2
clone_size: .
cdr3_nt: TGTGCCAGCAGCGAAAACAGGGTTACTATGTATGGCTACACCTTC
cdr3_aa: CASSENRVTMYGYTF

v_call: TRBV7-2
d_call: .
j_call: TRBJ1-3
clone_size: .
cdr3_nt: TGTGCCAGCAGCTTAGCGCCGCCCCTCTCTGGAAACACCATATATTTT
cdr3_aa: CASSLAPPLSGNTIYF

v_call: TRBV25-1
d_call: .
j_call: TRBJ1-6
clone_size: .
cdr3_nt: TGTGCCAGCAGTGAAGGCCCAGCCCGTCCCTATAATTCACCCCTCCACTTT
cdr3_aa: CASSEGPARPYNSPLHF

v_call: TRBV5-5
d_call: .
j_call: TRBJ1-1
clone_size: once
cdr3_nt: TGTGCCAGCAGCTTGCCCCCGATGGGTGAAGCTTTCTTT
cdr3_aa: CASSLPPMGEAFF

v_call: TRBV30
d_call: TRBD1
j_call: TRBJ2-1
clone_size: once
cdr3_nt: TGTGCCTGGTTGTTGAGGCCGGGACAGGGGTCAGGTGAGCAGTTCTTC
cdr3_aa: CAWLLRPGQGSGEQFF

v_call: TRBV7-2
d_call: TRBD2
j_call: TRBJ2-2
clone_size: .
cdr3_nt: TGTGCCAGCAGCTTGGCGGGAGTACTGAACACCGGGGAGCTGTTTTTT
cdr3_aa: CASSLAGVLNTGELFF

v_call: TRBV27
d_call: .
j_call: TRBJ1-4
clone_size: .
cdr3_nt: TGTGCCAGCAGTTTCCTGGCCCCGAGGGGAACTAATGAAAAACTGTTTTTT
cdr3_aa: CASSFLAPRGTNEKLFF

v_call: TRBV4-3
d_call: .
j_call: TRBJ2-7
clone_size: .
cdr3_nt: TGCGCCAGCAGCAAGGGGGGAGGGGGCGAGCAGTACTTC
cdr3_aa: CASSKGGGGEQYF

v_call: TRBV19
d_call: .
j_call: TRBJ2-5
clone_size: .
cdr3_nt: TGTGCCAGTAGTATAGGCCGGCTGGGTGAACAGGCCAACCAAGAGACCCAGTACTTC
cdr3_aa: CASSIGRLGEQANQETQYF

v_call: TRBV27
d_call: TRBD2
j_call: TRBJ2-5
clone_size: once
cdr3_nt: TGTGCCAGCAGGTCTAGCGGGAGGGTGGAGACCCAGTACTTC
cdr3_aa: CASRSSGRVETQYF

v_call: TRBV7-2
d_call: TRBD2
j_call: TRBJ2-1
clone_size: .
cdr3_nt: TGTGCCAGCAACTCACGGGGGGAAGGGTCAGGGGAGCAGTTCTTC
cdr3_aa: CASNSRGEGSGEQFF

v_call: TRBV19
d_call: TRBD2
j_call: TRBJ2-1
clone_size: once
cdr3_nt: TGTGCCAGTAGTATTTCCCCTAGCGGGAGAACCCTCTACAATGAGCAGTTCTTC
cdr3_aa: CASSISPSGRTLYNEQFF